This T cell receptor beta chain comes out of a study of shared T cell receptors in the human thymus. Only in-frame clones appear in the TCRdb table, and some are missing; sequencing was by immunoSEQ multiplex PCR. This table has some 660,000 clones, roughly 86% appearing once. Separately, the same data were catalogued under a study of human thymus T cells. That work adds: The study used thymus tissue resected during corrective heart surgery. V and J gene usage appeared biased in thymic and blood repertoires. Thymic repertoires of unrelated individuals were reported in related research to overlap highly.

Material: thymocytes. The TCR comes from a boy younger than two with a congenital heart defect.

The CDR3 DNA sequence: TGCGCCAGCAGCCAAGATCCCCCTCTAGCGGGGGCCTACAATGAGCAGTTCTTC. It yields the protein CASSQDPPLAGAYNEQFF. V gene TRBV4-3 combines with J gene TRBJ2-1; TRBD2 matches 10 bases. Losses at the gene ends were 0 bases for V and 2 bases for J; bases not matched to a gene: 7. This CDR3 is 18 amino acids long. Per germline, CDR1 LGHNA and CDR2 YSLEER.